These T cell receptor beta chains were read from a single sample in a study of tumor-infiltrating lymphocytes in primary liver carcinoma. TCRdb re-called the multiplex PCR reads through MiXCR, storing one row per CDR3 protein. Among 90,000 to 100,000 distinct CDR3 sequences listed, about three quarters were seen once. The specimen sequenced was liver tumor tissue from sampling region 5. The receptors here all came from a woman between 55 and 75 years old with primary liver carcinoma and hepatitis B virus infection. The CDR3 runs from the conserved cysteine through the conserved F or W. Each record gives: D gene, V gene, J gene, clone size, CDR3 length, CDR3 DNA, CDR3 protein. A D gene is named only where the DNA matches it firmly. The size of a clone is reported for some rows only, either as once, few or many, or as a class for expanded clones.

>NA|TRBV29-1|TRBJ2-7|NA|13
TGCGGCGTTGAATTGAGCGGATCTAGGGGGCAGTACTTC
CGVELSGSRGQYF
>NA|TRBV5-1|TRBJ1-2|NA|15
TGCGCCTGCAGCTTCCGGGACACAGCTAACTATGGCTACACCTTC
CACSFRDTANYGYTF
>NA|TRBV11-2|TRBJ2-1|NA|14
TGTGCCAGCAGCTTACATTGGAACCGCAATGAGCAGTCCTTC
CASSLHWNRNEQSF
>NA|TRBV11-1|TRBJ2-2|NA|17
TGTGCCAGCAGCGCCCGGCCACTCCTAGTTAACACCCGGGAGCTGTTTTTC
CASSARPLLVNTRELFF
>TRBD1|TRBV4-1|TRBJ2-1|NA|17
TGCGTCAGCAGTCTCTCACAGGGGGCTGGGGTATACAATGAGCAGTTCTTC
CVSSLSQGAGVYNEQFF
>TRBD1|TRBV18|TRBJ2-1|NA|15
TGTGCCAGCTCACCAACTCGGACAGGGGGCGATGAGCAGTTCTTC
CASSPTRTGGDEQFF
>NA|TRBV5-5|TRBJ2-5|NA|15
TGTGCCAGGAGCTTTGGACTCATGATTCAAGAGACCCAGTACTTC
CARSFGLMIQETQYF
>TRBD2|TRBV7-9|TRBJ2-7|NA|14
TGTGCCAACAGCTTGCGGGAGAAGAACTACGAGCAGTATTTC
CANSLREKNYEQYF
>NA|TRBV11-2|TRBJ2-3|once|15
TGTGCCAGCAGCCCTGGAGTAGCGGACCCAGATACACAGTATTTT
CASSPGVADPDTQYF
>TRBD1|TRBV28|TRBJ2-7|NA|14
TGTGCCAGCAGTTTACCAGGGGGCATCAACGAGCAGTACTTC
CASSLPGGINEQYF
>NA|TRBV29-1|TRBJ2-5|many|13
TGCAGCGTTTCTGGGGGGATCGCAGAGACCCAGTACTTC
CSVSGGIAETQYF
>TRBD1|TRBV5-1|TRBJ1-1|NA|14
TGCGCCAACAGCTTGAGACAGGGATACACTGAAGCTTTCTTT
CANSLRQGYTEAFF
>TRBD1|TRBV11-2|TRBJ2-1|NA|13
TGTGCCAGCAGCTTGACAGGGTTAAAAGAGCAGTCCTTC
CASSLTGLKEQSF
>TRBD1|TRBV12-3/TRBV12-4|TRBJ1-1|many|15
TGTGCCAGCAGTTCCAACAGGGGGCGGGCCACTGAAGCTTTCTTT
CASSSNRGRATEAFF
>NA|TRBV4-1|TRBJ2-1|NA|15
TGCGCCAGCAGCCAAGCAGACGGGGGGCGGAGTGAGCAGTTCTTC
CASSQADGGRSEQFF
>NA|TRBV18|TRBJ1-3|NA|15
TGTGCCAGCTCACCACCTTCAGGGCCTGGAAACACCATATATTTT
CASSPPSGPGNTIYF
>NA|TRBV29-1|TRBJ2-2|NA|11
TGCAGAGTCCTATACACCAGGGGGCTGTTTTTT
CRVLYTRGLFF
>TRBD1|TRBV6-2/TRBV6-3|TRBJ1-2|once|13
TGTGTCAGCAGGCAGTCAGGGGGTAATGGCTATACCTTC
CVSRQSGGNGYTF
>NA|TRBV28|TRBJ2-3|NA|13
TGTGCCAGCAATTTCGGGGGCCCAGATGCGCAGTATTTT
CASNFGGPDAQYF
>NA|TRBV5-1|TRBJ2-7|NA|15
TGCGCCAGCAGCTTCCTTGGGGCATCGGGTGACGAGCAATACTTC
CASSFLGASGDEQYF
>NA|TRBV4-2|TRBJ2-3|NA|17
TGTGCCAGCAGCCAACAGGGGGCGGGAGATGGCACAGATATGCAGTATTTT
CASSQQGAGDGTDMQYF
>TRBD1|TRBV19|TRBJ2-1|few|15
TGTGCCAGTAGTATCAGGACAGGGGGCTACAATGAGCAGTTCTTC
CASSIRTGGYNEQFF
>NA|TRBV6-1|TRBJ2-4|many|14
TGTGCCAGCAGGTCTCAGGGCACCCAAGACATTCAGTACTTC
CASRSQGTQDIQYF
>NA|TRBV11-2|TRBJ2-1|few|14
TGTGCCAGCAGCTTCGGCCGTGTGGGCAATGAACAGTTCTTC
CASSFGRVGNEQFF
>NA|TRBV11-2|TRBJ2-7|NA|12
TGTGCCAGTAGCCGGACATGGGAAGAACAGTACTTC
CASSRTWEEQYF
>TRBD2|TRBV2|TRBJ2-5|once|14
TGTGCCAGCAGTGAAGCTAGCGGGGGGGAGACCCAGTACTTC
CASSEASGGETQYF
>TRBD1|TRBV7-9|TRBJ2-7|NA|14
TGTGCCAGCAGTTCGGGACAGGGGGCCTACGAGCAGTACTTC
CASSSGQGAYEQYF
>NA|TRBV28|TRBJ2-1|many|15
TGTGCCAGCAGTTTATATTATACCGGGGTGAATGAGCAGTTCTTC
CASSLYYTGVNEQFF
>NA|TRBV29-1|TRBJ2-3|many|12
TGCAGCGCCTCGGGGCAGGGAAATACGCAGTATTTT
CSASGQGNTQYF
>TRBD1|TRBV11-2|TRBJ2-1|medium-sized|13
TGTGCCAGCAGCTCGACTACAGGGGAAGAGCAGTTCTTC
CASSSTTGEEQFF
>NA|TRBV11-3|TRBJ2-2|once|17
TGTGCCAGCAGCTTATCTCGTGGGGGCAATCGCGCCGGGGATCTGTTTTTT
CASSLSRGGNRAGDLFF
>NA|TRBV4-1|TRBJ1-5|NA|13
TGCGCCAGCAGCTGTCAAGATAACCAGCCCCATCATTTT
CASSCQDNQPHHF
>NA|TRBV6-2/TRBV6-3|TRBJ2-7|NA|15
TGTGCCGGCAGTACCGGACAGCCCAACTCCTACGAGCAGTACTTC
CAGSTGQPNSYEQYF
>TRBD1|TRBV11-3|TRBJ2-7|NA|15
TGTACCAGCAGCCCTGGGACAGGGGGCAAATACGAGCAGTACTTC
CTSSPGTGGKYEQYF
>NA|TRBV2|TRBJ1-5|NA|14
TGTGCCAGCAGTGATCTAGGGGTCAATCAGCCCCAGCATTTT
CASSDLGVNQPQHF
>TRBD2|TRBV5-1|TRBJ2-3|few|17
TGCGCCAGCAGCGACTCCCGACTAGCACTTAGCACAGATACGCAGTATTTT
CASSDSRLALSTDTQYF
>TRBD2|TRBV5-6|TRBJ2-7|many|16
TGTGCCAGCAGCTTGGCGGGACTAGCGGGAGTGGGCGAGCAGTACTTC
CASSLAGLAGVGEQYF
>NA|TRBV11-2|TRBJ2-2|NA|13
TGTGTCAGCAGCTTAGATAAGACTGGGGAACTGTTTTTT
CVSSLDKTGELFF
>NA|TRBV5-4|TRBJ2-7|NA|14
TGTGCCAGCAGCGCGGGAAGGGTACCCTACGAGGAGTATTTC
CASSAGRVPYEEYF
>NA|TRBV5-1|TRBJ2-1|NA|15
TGCGCCAGCAGCTTGGGGGGCGGGACCTACAATGAGTTGTTCTTC
CASSLGGGTYNELFF
>TRBD2|TRBV12-3/TRBV12-4|TRBJ2-1|NA|14
TGTGCCAGCACCGATCAGCGGGAGGGCAATGAGCAGCTCTTC
CASTDQREGNEQLF
>NA|TRBV28|TRBJ2-7|many|12
TGTGCCAGCAGTCGTCTGGGCCTCGAGCAGTACTTC
CASSRLGLEQYF
>TRBD2|TRBV11-2|TRBJ2-3|once|15
TGTGCCAGCAGGCCCTCTGAGACTAGCACAGATACGGTATATTTT
CASRPSETSTDTVYF
>NA|TRBV30|TRBJ2-5|NA|12
TGTGTCTGGAGTGCCTATCGAGAGACCCAGTACTTC
CVWSAYRETQYF
>NA|TRBV28|TRBJ2-3|NA|12
TGTGCCAGCAGTCCCCGACAGTATACGCAGTATTTT
CASSPRQYTQYF
>NA|TRBV30|TRBJ1-1|many|12
TGTGCCTTGCAACCCATGAACACTGAAGCTTTCTTT
CALQPMNTEAFF
>TRBD1|TRBV5-6|TRBJ1-6|NA|16
TGTGTCAGCAGCTCCGACAGGGGGAGACATAATTCACCCCTCCACTTT
CVSSSDRGRHNSPLHF
>NA|TRBV12-3/TRBV12-4|TRBJ1-1|few|13
TGTACCAGTGTTGTGGGGGCGGGAACTGAAGCTTTCTTT
CTSVVGAGTEAFF
>NA|TRBV11-2|TRBJ1-4|NA|17
TGCACCAGCAGCTTACAACGAACAGGGCAAACTAATGAAAAATTGTTTTTT
CTSSLQRTGQTNEKLFF
>TRBD2|TRBV11-2|TRBJ2-3|NA|15
TGTGTCAGCAGCTTCGGACTAGGAGGCACAGATACGCGGTATTTT
CVSSFGLGGTDTRYF
>TRBD1|TRBV18|TRBJ1-2|NA|16
TGTGCCAGCTCACCACCAGCCGGGACAGGAAACTATGGCTACACCTTC
CASSPPAGTGNYGYTF
>NA|TRBV2|TRBJ2-5|few|11
TGTGCCAGCAGCACCAGAGCGACCCAGTACTTC
CASSTRATQYF
>NA|TRBV7-9|TRBJ2-1|NA|13
TGTGCCAGCAGCCGGGGGTCCTACGATGAGCAGTTCTTC
CASSRGSYDEQFF
>NA|TRBV7-9|TRBJ2-1|NA|16
TGTGCCAGCAGCCGCGAAGGATGGAGGGATTACAATGAGCAGTTCTTC
CASSREGWRDYNEQFF
>TRBD1|TRBV24-1|TRBJ2-1|many|17
TGTGCCACCAGTGGAGGACAGGGGGCTAGAACCTACAATGAGCAGTTCTTC
CATSGGQGARTYNEQFF
>TRBD1|TRBV10-1|TRBJ2-7|NA|13
TGCGCCAGCACGCCGGACAGGCTCTACGTGCAGTACTTC
CASTPDRLYVQYF
>NA|TRBV12-3/TRBV12-4|TRBJ2-1|NA|13
TGTGCCAGCAGTCTTGGCCGAGACAATGAGCAGTTCTTC
CASSLGRDNEQFF
>NA|TRBV7-3|TRBJ2-1|many|13
TGTGCCAGCAGCTTATCACTATACAATGAGCAGTTCTTC
CASSLSLYNEQFF
>TRBD2|TRBV28|TRBJ2-1|many|16
TGTGCCAGCAGTGCCCCGTCGGGCGGGAGTTTTAATGAGCAGTTCTTC
CASSAPSGGSFNEQFF
>NA|TRBV10-2|TRBJ1-1|many|13
TGCGCCAGCAGACCACAGGGGAACACTGAAGCTTTCTTT
CASRPQGNTEAFF